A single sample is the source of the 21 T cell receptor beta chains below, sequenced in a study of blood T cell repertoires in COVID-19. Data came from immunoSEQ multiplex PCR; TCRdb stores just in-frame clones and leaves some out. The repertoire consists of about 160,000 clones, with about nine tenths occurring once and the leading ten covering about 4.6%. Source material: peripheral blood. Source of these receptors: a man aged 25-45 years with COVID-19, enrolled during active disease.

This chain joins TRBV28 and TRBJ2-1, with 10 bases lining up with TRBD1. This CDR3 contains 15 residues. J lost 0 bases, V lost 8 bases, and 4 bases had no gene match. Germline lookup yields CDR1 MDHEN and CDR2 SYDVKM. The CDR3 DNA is TGTGCCAGCCGACAGGGGGCGAGCTCCTACAATGAGCAGTTCTTC. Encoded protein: CASRQGASSYNEQFF.

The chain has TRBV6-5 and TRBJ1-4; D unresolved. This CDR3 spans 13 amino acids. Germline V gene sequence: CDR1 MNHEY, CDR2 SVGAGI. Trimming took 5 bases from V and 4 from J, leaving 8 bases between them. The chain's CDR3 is CASSREINEKLFF. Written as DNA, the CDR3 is TGTGCCAGCAGTCGCGAGATTAATGAAAAACTGTTTTTT.

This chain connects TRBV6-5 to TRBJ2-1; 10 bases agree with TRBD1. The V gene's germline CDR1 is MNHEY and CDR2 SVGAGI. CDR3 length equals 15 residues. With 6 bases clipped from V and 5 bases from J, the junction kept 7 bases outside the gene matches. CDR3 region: CASRTGTGANNEQFF. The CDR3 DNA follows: TGTGCCAGCAGGACCGGGACAGGGGCAAACAATGAGCAGTTCTTC.

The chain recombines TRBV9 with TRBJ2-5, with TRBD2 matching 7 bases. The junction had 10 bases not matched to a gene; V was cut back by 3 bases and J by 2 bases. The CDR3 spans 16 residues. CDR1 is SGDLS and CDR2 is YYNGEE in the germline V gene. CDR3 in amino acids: CASSAHSLAVQETQYF. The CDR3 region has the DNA TGTGCCAGCAGCGCTCACTCTCTAGCGGTACAAGAGACCCAGTACTTC.

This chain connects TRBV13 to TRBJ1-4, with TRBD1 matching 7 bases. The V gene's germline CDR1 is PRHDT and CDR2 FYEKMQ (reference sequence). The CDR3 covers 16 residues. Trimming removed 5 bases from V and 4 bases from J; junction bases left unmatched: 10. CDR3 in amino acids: CASSPSDRAFNEKLFF. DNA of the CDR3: TGTGCCAGCAGCCCTTCCGACAGGGCCTTTAATGAAAAACTGTTTTTT.

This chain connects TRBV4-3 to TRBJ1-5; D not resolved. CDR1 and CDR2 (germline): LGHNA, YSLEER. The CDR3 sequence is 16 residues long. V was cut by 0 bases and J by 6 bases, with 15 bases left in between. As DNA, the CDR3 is TGCGCCAGCAGCCAAGAGAGGTGGGAGGGAGGTCAGCCCCAGCATTTT. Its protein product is CASSQERWEGGQPQHF.

CDR3: CASSLTSNSYEQYF. CDR3 DNA sequence: TGTGCCAGCAGTTTGACATCGAACTCCTACGAGCAGTACTTC. The gene calls are TRBV28 and TRBJ2-7; no firm D call. The germline CDR1 and CDR2 sequences are MDHEN and SYDVKM. CDR3 size: 14 residues. The V gene lost 3 bases and the J gene lost 0 bases, with 9 bases spanning the gap.

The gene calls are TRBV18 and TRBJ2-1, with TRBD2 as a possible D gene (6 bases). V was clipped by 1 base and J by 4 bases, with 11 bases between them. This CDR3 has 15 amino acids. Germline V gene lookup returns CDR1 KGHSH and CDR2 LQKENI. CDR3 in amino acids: CASSPRRDPYNEQFF. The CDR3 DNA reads TGTGCCAGCTCACCACGGAGGGACCCATACAATGAGCAGTTCTTC.

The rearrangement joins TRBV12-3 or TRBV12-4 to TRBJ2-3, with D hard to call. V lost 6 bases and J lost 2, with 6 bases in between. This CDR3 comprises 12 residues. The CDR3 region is CASSRVTDTQYF. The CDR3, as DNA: TGTGCCAGCAGCCGAGTCACAGATACGCAGTATTTT.

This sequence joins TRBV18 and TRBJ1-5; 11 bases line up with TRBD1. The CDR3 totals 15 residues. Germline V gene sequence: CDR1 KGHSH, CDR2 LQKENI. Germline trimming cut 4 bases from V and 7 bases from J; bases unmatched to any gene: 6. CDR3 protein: CASSRRDRGNQPQHF. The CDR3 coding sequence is TGTGCCAGCTCACGGCGGGACAGGGGGAACCAGCCCCAGCATTTT.

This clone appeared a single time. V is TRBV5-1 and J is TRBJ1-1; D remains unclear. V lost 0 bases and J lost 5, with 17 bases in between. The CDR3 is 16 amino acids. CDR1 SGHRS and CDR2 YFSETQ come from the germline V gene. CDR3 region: CASSLVSPQDETEAFF. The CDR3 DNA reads TGCGCCAGCAGCTTGGTGTCACCCCAGGATGAGACTGAAGCTTTCTTT.

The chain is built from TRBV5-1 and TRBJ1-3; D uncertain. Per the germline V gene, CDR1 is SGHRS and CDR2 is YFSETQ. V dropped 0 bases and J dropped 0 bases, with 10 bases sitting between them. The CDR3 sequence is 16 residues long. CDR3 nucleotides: TGCGCCAGCAGCTTGGCCAGGCAGGACTCTGGAAACACCATATATTTT. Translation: CASSLARQDSGNTIYF. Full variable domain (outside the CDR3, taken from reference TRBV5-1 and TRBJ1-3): KAGVTQTPRYLIKTRGQQVTLSCSPISGHRSVSWYQQTPGQGLQFLFEYFSETQRNKGNFPGRFSGRQFSNSRSEMNVSTLELGDSALYLCASSLARQDSGNTIYFGEGSWLTVV.

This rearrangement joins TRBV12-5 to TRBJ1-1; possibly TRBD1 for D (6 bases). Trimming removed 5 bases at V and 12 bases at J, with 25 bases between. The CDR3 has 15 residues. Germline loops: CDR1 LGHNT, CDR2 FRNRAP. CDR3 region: CASGLTIQGNISPFF. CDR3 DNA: TGTGCTAGTGGTCTTACTATACAGGGAAATATTTCCCCTTTCTTT.

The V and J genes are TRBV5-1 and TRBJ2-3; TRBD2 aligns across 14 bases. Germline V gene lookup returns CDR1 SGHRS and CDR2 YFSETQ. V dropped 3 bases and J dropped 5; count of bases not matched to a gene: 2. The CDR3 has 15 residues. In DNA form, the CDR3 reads TGCGCCAGCAGCTGGGGACTAGCGGGGGTAGATACGCAGTATTTT. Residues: CASSWGLAGVDTQYF.

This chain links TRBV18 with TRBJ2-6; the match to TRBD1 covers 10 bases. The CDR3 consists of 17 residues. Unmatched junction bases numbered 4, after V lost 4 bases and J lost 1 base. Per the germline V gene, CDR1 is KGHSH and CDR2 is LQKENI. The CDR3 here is CASSRRQGASGANVLTF. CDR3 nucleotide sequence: TGTGCCAGCTCACGTCGACAGGGGGCATCTGGGGCCAACGTCCTGACTTTC.

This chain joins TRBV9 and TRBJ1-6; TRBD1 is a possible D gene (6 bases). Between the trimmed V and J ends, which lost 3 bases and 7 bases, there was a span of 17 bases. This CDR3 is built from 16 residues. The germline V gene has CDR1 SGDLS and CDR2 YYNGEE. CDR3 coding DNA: TGTGCCAGCAGCGGGTTGGACAGTGTGCGGAATTCACCCCTCCACTTT. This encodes CASSGLDSVRNSPLHF. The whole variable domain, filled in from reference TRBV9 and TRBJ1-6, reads DSGVTQTPKHLITATGQRVTLRCSPRSGDLSVYWYQQSLDQGLQFLIQYYNGEERAKGNILERFSAQQFPDLHSELNLSSLELGDSALYFCASSGLDSVRNSPLHFGNGTRLTVT.

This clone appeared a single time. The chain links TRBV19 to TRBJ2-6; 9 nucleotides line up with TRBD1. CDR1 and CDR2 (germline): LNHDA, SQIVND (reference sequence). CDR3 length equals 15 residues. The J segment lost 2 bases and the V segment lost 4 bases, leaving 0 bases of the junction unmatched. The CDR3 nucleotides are TGTGCCAGTAGTAACAGGGGGCCTGGGGCCAACGTCCTGACTTTC. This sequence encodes CASSNRGPGANVLTF.

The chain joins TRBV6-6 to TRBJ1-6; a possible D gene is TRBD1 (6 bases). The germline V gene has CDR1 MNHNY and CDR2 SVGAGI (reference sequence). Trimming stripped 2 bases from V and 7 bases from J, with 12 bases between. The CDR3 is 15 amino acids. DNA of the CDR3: TGTGCCAGCAGTTACCTCCGGACAGAGAATTCACCCCTCCACTTT. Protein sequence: CASSYLRTENSPLHF.

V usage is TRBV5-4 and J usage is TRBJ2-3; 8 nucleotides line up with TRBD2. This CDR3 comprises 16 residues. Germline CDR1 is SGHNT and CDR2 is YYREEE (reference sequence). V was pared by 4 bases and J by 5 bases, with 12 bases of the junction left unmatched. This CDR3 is CASSLFSGTSLDTQYF. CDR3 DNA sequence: TGTGCCAGCAGCCTGTTTAGCGGGACGTCGTTAGATACGCAGTATTTT.

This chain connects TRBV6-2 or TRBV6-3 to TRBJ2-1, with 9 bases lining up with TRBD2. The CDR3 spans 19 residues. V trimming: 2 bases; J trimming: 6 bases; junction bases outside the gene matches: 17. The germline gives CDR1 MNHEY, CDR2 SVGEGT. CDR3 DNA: TGTGCCAGCAGTTACATTCGACAGGGATCGCTAGCGGGAATCAATGAGCAGTTCTTC. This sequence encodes CASSYIRQGSLAGINEQFF.

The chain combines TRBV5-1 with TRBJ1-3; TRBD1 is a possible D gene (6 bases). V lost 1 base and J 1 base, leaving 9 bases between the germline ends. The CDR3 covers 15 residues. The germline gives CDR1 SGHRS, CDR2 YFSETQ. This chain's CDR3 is CASSLTGLSGNTIYF. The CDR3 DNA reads TGCGCCAGCAGCTTGACAGGGCTTTCTGGAAACACCATATATTTT.